This is a list of T cell receptor beta chains from one sample in a study of blood T cell repertoires in COVID-19. Produced via immunoSEQ multiplex PCR; TCRdb's table is partial and in-frame only. The table shows about 480,000 clones, with roughly 90% occurring only once. The sample consisted of PBMCs or T cells enriched from blood (not recorded which). These receptors were taken from a woman aged 40 to 50 who had recovered from COVID-19. Both conserved end residues are part of each CDR3. D genes are given only for firm matches. Size is omitted from some rows. Given values are once, few, many or a class for expanded clones.

D gene,V gene,J gene,CDR3 length,clone size,CDR3 protein,CDR3 DNA
TRBD2,TRBV10-3,TRBJ2-7,11,NA,CAIGGGGEQYF,TGTGCCATCGGCGGGGGTGGAGAGCAGTACTTC
NA,TRBV5-8,TRBJ1-5,15,NA,CASSLRRYGNQPQHF,TGTGCCAGCAGCTTGAGGCGGTACGGCAATCAGCCCCAGCATTTT
TRBD1,TRBV6-5,TRBJ2-6,15,once,CATTGLISGANVLTF,TGTGCCACGACAGGGCTAATCTCTGGGGCCAACGTCCTGACTTTC
NA,TRBV30,TRBJ1-1,14,NA,CAWTRVLTTTEAFF,TGTGCCTGGACTCGGGTCCTTACAACCACTGAAGCTTTCTTT
TRBD1,TRBV6-5,TRBJ1-2,16,NA,CASSYSRDSTNYGYTF,TGTGCCAGCAGTTACTCCCGGGACAGTACTAACTATGGCTACACCTTC
TRBD1,TRBV5-1,TRBJ1-2,14,NA,CASSLVQGNYGYTF,TGCGCCAGCAGCTTAGTACAGGGGAACTATGGCTACACCTTC
NA,TRBV7-6,TRBJ2-1,16,NA,CASSPQGGTTSNEQFF,TGTGCCAGCAGCCCCCAGGGAGGGACAACGAGCAATGAGCAGTTCTTC
NA,TRBV28,TRBJ1-6,15,once,CASSQTGSYNSPLHF,TGTGCCAGCAGCCAGACAGGCAGCTATAATTCACCCCTCCACTTT
NA,TRBV9,TRBJ2-7,16,NA,CASSVDNHRSSYEQYF,TGTGCCAGCAGCGTAGACAACCACAGGAGCTCCTACGAGCAGTACTTC
NA,TRBV4-2,TRBJ1-1,15,NA,CASSQGGSMNTEAFF,TGTGCCAGCAGCCAGGGGGGGTCAATGAACACTGAAGCTTTCTTT
TRBD1,TRBV30,TRBJ1-1,13,NA,CAWSRDRGSEAFF,TGTGCCTGGAGTAGGGACAGGGGGTCTGAAGCTTTCTTT
NA,TRBV10-2,TRBJ1-5,15,NA,CASSEQGLGNQPQHF,TGCGCCAGCAGTGAGCAGGGGTTGGGCAATCAGCCCCAGCATTTT
TRBD2,TRBV14,TRBJ2-7,17,NA,CASSQGELAGVSYEQYF,TGTGCCAGCAGCCAAGGCGAACTAGCGGGAGTTTCCTACGAGCAGTACTTC
NA,TRBV19,TRBJ2-2,15,NA,CASSIAGEGFGELFF,TGTGCCAGTAGTATAGCGGGAGAAGGCTTCGGGGAGCTGTTTTTT
NA,TRBV4-1,TRBJ2-1,18,NA,CASSQAPYLAQVYNEQFF,TGCGCCAGCAGCCAAGCCCCCTACCTAGCCCAAGTCTACAATGAGCAGTTCTTC
TRBD1,TRBV7-2,TRBJ1-4,15,NA,CASSSGGQGREKLFF,TGTGCCAGCAGCTCCGGGGGACAGGGTCGAGAAAAACTGTTTTTT
NA,TRBV4-3,TRBJ2-1,13,once,CASSQESANEQFF,TGCGCCAGCAGCCAAGAAAGCGCCAATGAGCAGTTCTTC
TRBD1,TRBV6-5,TRBJ2-7,15,NA,CASSYSIQGNYEQYF,TGTGCCAGCAGTTACTCTATACAGGGGAACTACGAGCAGTACTTC
NA,TRBV9,TRBJ2-5,13,NA,CASNQGPQETQYF,TGTGCCAGCAATCAGGGGCCCCAAGAGACCCAGTACTTC
NA,TRBV18,TRBJ1-6,14,NA,CASSPRQTNSPLHF,TGTGCCAGCTCACCGCGGCAGACCAATTCACCCCTCCACTTT
TRBD1,TRBV7-9,TRBJ1-5,14,NA,CASSMGQGNQPQHF,TGTGCCAGCAGCATGGGACAGGGTAATCAGCCCCAGCATTTT
NA,TRBV7-9,TRBJ1-3,15,NA,CASSFRQIAGNTIYF,TGTGCCAGCAGCTTCAGACAGATTGCTGGAAACACCATATATTTT
NA,TRBV5-4,TRBJ1-1,14,few,CASSLNSGYTEAFF,TGTGCCAGCAGCTTAAATTCGGGGTACACTGAAGCTTTCTTT
NA,TRBV7-9,TRBJ1-1,13,NA,CASSPQDSRGAFF,TGTGCCAGCAGCCCTCAGGACTCTAGGGGGGCTTTCTTT
NA,TRBV19,TRBJ1-5,15,NA,CASSTGDYSNQPQHF,TGTGCCAGTAGTACAGGGGATTATAGCAATCAGCCCCAGCATTTT